These T cell receptor beta chains were read from a single sample in a study of cytomegalovirus exposure and HLA in healthy donors. This table comes from immunoSEQ multiplex PCR, and its TCRdb copy is limited to in-frame clones, with some not included. The sample carries 130,000 to 150,000 clones, approximately 84% recorded once. Sample: PBMCs. The receptors here all came from a woman between 55 and 75 years old in good health and CMV-seropositive. CDR3s include the opening cysteine and the closing phenylalanine or tryptophan. D genes are given only for firm matches. Expanded clones are given a class, and other clones once, few, many or no size at all.

j_call clone_size d_call v_call cdr3_aa cdr3_nt
TRBJ1-4 few TRBD1 TRBV29-1 CSVLTRRDSNEKLFF TGCAGCGTCCTTACCCGCCGGGACAGTAATGAAAAACTGTTTTTT
TRBJ2-3 - - TRBV28 CASSSGGGSTDTQYF TGTGCCAGCAGCTCGGGTGGGGGGAGCACAGATACGCAGTATTTT
TRBJ2-3 - TRBD1 TRBV11-3 CASSRRQGSTDTQYF TGTGCCAGCAGCCGGAGACAGGGAAGCACAGATACGCAGTATTTT
TRBJ1-1 - TRBD1 TRBV28 CASSLSGTANTEAFF TGTGCCAGCAGTTTATCCGGGACAGCGAACACTGAAGCTTTCTTT
TRBJ1-2 - TRBD1 TRBV7-2 CASSRQGIGGYTF TGTGCCAGCAGTCGACAGGGGATCGGTGGCTACACCTTC
TRBJ1-2 - TRBD1 TRBV5-8 CASSAGQGRDYGYTF TGTGCCAGCAGCGCAGGACAGGGGAGGGACTATGGCTACACCTTC
TRBJ2-5 - TRBD2 TRBV6-1 CASSEILADMQETQYF TGTGCCAGCAGTGAAATACTAGCGGATATGCAAGAGACCCAGTACTTC
TRBJ2-1 - - TRBV27 CASGSPRGGGGTEQFF TGTGCCAGCGGTTCCCCTAGGGGGGGAGGGGGGACGGAGCAGTTCTTC
TRBJ2-1 few - TRBV7-6 CASSSLVEKAGYNEQFF TGTGCCAGCAGCTCCCTCGTCGAGAAGGCGGGGTACAATGAGCAGTTCTTC
TRBJ2-2 few - TRBV28 CASSFASGNRAGGELFF TGTGCCAGCAGTTTCGCTTCAGGGAACAGGGCGGGCGGGGAGCTGTTTTTT
TRBJ2-2 - - TRBV5-4 CASIPTTGELFF TGTGCCAGCATCCCTACCACCGGGGAGCTGTTTTTT
TRBJ2-7 - - TRBV30 CAWSPGIGLEQYF TGTGCCTGGAGTCCAGGGATCGGGCTCGAGCAGTACTTC
TRBJ1-4 - TRBD1 TRBV28 CASSRRQGRHEKLFF TGTGCCAGCAGCCGTCGACAGGGTCGGCATGAAAAACTGTTTTTT
TRBJ2-5 - - TRBV18 CASSPLATGQETQYF TGTGCCAGCTCACCCCTCGCAACAGGCCAAGAGACCCAGTACTTC
TRBJ2-7 - - TRBV19 CARPRAYEQYF TGTGCCAGACCCAGGGCCTACGAGCAGTACTTC
TRBJ2-7 - - TRBV28 CASSPPPFSVYEQYF TGTGCCAGCAGCCCACCTCCGTTCTCAGTCTACGAGCAGTACTTC
TRBJ2-1 - TRBD2 TRBV4-1 CASSQTGTSVYNEQFF TGCGCCAGCAGCCAAACCGGGACTAGCGTCTACAATGAGCAGTTCTTC
TRBJ2-7 - TRBD2 TRBV15 CATSRDSGSYEQYF TGTGCCACCAGCAGAGATAGCGGGAGTTACGAGCAGTACTTC
TRBJ2-7 few TRBD2 TRBV19 CASSMGLASYEQYF TGTGCCAGTAGTATGGGACTAGCTTCCTACGAGCAGTACTTC
TRBJ2-1 - TRBD1 TRBV12-5 CASAHLTGDGQFF TGTGCTAGTGCCCACTTAACAGGGGACGGGCAGTTCTTC
TRBJ2-5 - TRBD1 TRBV6-5 CASRSGQQETQYF TGTGCCAGCAGGTCGGGACAGCAAGAGACCCAGTACTTC
TRBJ2-7 once TRBD2 TRBV6-6 CASSYSEGTKYEQYF TGTGCCAGCAGTTACTCCGAGGGGACTAAATACGAGCAGTACTTC
TRBJ1-5 - TRBD1 TRBV6-1 CASSVDRGDNQPQHF TGTGCCAGCAGTGTGGACAGGGGGGACAATCAGCCCCAGCATTTT
TRBJ1-1 - - TRBV14 CASSQAPGLNPEAFF TGTGCCAGCAGCCAGGCCCCGGGTTTGAACCCTGAAGCTTTCTTT
TRBJ1-1 once TRBD1 TRBV7-2 CASSLSSGGVRTEAFF TGTGCCAGCAGCTTATCCTCAGGGGGCGTAAGGACTGAAGCTTTCTTT
TRBJ2-3 - - TRBV5-8 CASSLYLGATDTQYF TGTGCCAGCAGCTTGTATCTGGGCGCCACAGATACGCAGTATTTT
TRBJ2-7 - TRBD1 TRBV7-9 CASSARQGPQSLPYEQYF TGTGCCAGCAGCGCCCGACAGGGGCCCCAATCCCTCCCCTACGAGCAGTACTTC
TRBJ2-1 - - TRBV19 CASSISTGSYNEQFF TGTGCCAGTAGTATTTCTACAGGATCTTACAATGAGCAGTTCTTC
TRBJ1-5 - - TRBV28 CASSAMGQNQPQHF TGTGCCAGCAGTGCGATGGGACAAAATCAGCCCCAGCATTTT
TRBJ2-7 - - TRBV4-1 CASSQDGGYRSEQYF TGCGCCAGCAGCCAAGATGGCGGGTATAGAAGCGAGCAGTACTTC
TRBJ2-3 - TRBD2 TRBV5-1 CASSSGLALIDTQYF TGCGCCAGCAGCTCCGGACTAGCGTTGATAGATACGCAGTATTTT
TRBJ2-1 - - TRBV7-9 CASSPTMGANEQFF TGTGCCAGCAGCCCTACTATGGGGGCGAATGAGCAGTTCTTC
TRBJ2-3 few TRBD2 TRBV7-9 CASSTSGTSGRGTQYF TGTGCCAGCAGCACCTCCGGGACTAGCGGGAGAGGTACGCAGTATTTT
TRBJ1-5 - - TRBV2 CASDTGTNQPQHF TGTGCCAGCGATACAGGGACAAATCAGCCCCAGCATTTT
TRBJ2-3 few - TRBV5-1 CASSFAGATTDTQYF TGCGCCAGCAGCTTTGCGGGGGCAACCACAGATACGCAGTATTTT